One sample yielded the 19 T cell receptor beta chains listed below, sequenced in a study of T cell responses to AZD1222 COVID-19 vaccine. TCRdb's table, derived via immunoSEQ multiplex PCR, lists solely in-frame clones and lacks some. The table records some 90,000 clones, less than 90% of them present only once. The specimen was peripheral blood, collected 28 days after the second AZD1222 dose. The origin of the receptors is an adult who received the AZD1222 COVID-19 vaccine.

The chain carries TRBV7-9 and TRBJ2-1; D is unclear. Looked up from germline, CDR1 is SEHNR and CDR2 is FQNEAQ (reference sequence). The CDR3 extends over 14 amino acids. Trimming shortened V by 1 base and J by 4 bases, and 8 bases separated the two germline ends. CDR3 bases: TGTGCCAGCAGCTTAGGAGAGCGATACAATGAGCAGTTCTTC. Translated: CASSLGERYNEQFF.

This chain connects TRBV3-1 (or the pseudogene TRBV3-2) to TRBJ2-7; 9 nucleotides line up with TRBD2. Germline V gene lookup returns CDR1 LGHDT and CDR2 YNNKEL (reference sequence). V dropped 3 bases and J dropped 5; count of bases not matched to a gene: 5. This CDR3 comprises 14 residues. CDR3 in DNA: TGTGCCAGCAGCCAGGCGGGGGGGCCCCACGAGCAGTACTTC. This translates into CASSQAGGPHEQYF.

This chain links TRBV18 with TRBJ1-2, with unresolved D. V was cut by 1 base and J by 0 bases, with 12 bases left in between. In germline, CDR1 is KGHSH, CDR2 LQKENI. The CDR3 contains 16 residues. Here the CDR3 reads CASSPRAVISNYGYTF. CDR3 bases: TGTGCCAGCTCACCACGGGCAGTAATCTCTAACTATGGCTACACCTTC.

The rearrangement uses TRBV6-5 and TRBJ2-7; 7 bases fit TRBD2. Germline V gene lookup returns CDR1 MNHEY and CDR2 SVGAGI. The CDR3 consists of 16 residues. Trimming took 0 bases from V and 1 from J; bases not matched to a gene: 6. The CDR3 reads CASSYSELADSYEQYF. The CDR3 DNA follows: TGTGCCAGCAGTTACTCAGAGCTAGCGGATTCCTACGAGCAGTACTTC.

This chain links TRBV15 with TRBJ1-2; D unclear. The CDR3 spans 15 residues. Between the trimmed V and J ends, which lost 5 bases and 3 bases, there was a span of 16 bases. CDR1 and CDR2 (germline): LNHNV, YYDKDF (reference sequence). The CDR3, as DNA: TGTGCCACCAGCCCTCGGTTGGGGTTGGACTATGGCTACACCTTC. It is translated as CATSPRLGLDYGYTF.

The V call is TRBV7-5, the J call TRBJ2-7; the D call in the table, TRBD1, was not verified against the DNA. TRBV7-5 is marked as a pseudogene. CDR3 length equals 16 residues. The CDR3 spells CARSRNPDRGHNEQYF. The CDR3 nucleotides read TGTGCCAGAAGCCGAAACCCGGACAGGGGGCACAACGAGCAGTACTTC.

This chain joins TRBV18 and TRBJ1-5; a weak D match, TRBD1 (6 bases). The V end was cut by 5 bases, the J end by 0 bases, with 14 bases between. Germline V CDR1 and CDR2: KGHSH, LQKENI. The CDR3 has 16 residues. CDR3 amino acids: CASSSRTEISNQPQHF. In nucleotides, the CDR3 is TGTGCCAGCTCATCCCGGACAGAGATTAGCAATCAGCCCCAGCATTTT.

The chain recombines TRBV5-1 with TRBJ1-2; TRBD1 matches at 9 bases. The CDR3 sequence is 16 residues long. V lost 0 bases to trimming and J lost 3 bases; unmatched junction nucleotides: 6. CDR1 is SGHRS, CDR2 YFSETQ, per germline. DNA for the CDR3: TGCGCCAGCAGCTTGGGTGGTGACAGGGGGTACTATGGCTACACCTTC. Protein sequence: CASSLGGDRGYYGYTF.

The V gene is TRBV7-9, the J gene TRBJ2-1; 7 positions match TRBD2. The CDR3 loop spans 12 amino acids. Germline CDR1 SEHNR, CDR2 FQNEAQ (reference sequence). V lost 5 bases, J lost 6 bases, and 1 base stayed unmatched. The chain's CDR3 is CASSRTSNEQFF. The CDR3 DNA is TGTGCCAGCAGCCGGACTAGCAATGAGCAGTTCTTC.

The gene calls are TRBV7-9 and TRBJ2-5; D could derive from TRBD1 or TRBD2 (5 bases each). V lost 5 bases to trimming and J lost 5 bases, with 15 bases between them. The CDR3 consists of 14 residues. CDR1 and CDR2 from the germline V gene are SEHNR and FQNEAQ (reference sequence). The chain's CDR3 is CASSVPGWGETQYF. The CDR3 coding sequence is TGTGCCAGCAGCGTCCCAGGTTGGGGGGAGACCCAGTACTTC.

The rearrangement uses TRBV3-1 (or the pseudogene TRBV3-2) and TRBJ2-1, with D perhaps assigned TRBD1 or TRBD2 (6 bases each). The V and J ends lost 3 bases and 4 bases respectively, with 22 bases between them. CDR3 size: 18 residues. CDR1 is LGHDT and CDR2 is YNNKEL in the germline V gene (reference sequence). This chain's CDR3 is CASSHRGQTRGLYNEQFF. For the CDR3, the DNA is TGTGCCAGCAGCCACCGTGGACAGACCAGGGGACTTTACAATGAGCAGTTCTTC.

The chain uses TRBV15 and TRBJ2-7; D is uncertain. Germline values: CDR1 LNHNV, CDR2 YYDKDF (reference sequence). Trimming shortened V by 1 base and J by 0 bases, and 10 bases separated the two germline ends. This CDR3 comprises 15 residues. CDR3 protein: CATSRGGLSSYEQYF. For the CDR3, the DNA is TGTGCCACCAGCAGAGGGGGTCTGAGCTCCTACGAGCAGTACTTC.

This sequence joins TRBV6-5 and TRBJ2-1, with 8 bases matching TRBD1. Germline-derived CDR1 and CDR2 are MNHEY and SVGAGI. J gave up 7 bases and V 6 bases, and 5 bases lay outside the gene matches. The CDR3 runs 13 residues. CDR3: CASRIQGGNEQFF. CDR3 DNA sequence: TGTGCCAGCAGGATACAGGGGGGTAATGAGCAGTTCTTC.

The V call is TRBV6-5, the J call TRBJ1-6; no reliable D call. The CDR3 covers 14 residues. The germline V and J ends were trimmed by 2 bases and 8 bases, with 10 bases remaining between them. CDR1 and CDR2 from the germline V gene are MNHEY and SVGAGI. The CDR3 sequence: CASSYRGSDSPLHF. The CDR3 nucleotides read TGTGCCAGCAGTTACCGGGGTTCGGATTCACCCCTCCACTTT.

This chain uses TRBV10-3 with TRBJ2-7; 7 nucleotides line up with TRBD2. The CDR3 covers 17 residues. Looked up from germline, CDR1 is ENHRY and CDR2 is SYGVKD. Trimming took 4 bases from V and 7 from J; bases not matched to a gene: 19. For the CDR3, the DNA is TGTGCCATCAGTGCCGGACTAGTGGGCGCCCTAGCTAGTGAGCAGTACTTC. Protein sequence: CAISAGLVGALASEQYF.

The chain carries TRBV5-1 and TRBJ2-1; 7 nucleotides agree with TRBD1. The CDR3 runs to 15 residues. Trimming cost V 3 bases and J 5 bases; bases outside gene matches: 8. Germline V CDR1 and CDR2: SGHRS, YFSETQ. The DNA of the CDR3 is TGCGCCAGCAGCTCTAGGGGGCTTGACCACAATGAGCAGTTCTTC. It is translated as CASSSRGLDHNEQFF. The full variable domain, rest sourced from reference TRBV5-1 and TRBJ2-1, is KAGVTQTPRYLIKTRGQQVTLSCSPISGHRSVSWYQQTPGQGLQFLFEYFSETQRNKGNFPGRFSGRQFSNSRSEMNVSTLELGDSALYLCASSSRGLDHNEQFFGPGTRLTVL.

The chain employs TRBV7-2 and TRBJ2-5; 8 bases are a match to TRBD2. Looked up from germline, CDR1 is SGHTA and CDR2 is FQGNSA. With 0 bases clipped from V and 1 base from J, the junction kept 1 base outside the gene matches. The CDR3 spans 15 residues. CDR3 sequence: CASSLAGTSQETQYF. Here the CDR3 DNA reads TGTGCCAGCAGCTTAGCGGGGACTAGCCAAGAGACCCAGTACTTC.

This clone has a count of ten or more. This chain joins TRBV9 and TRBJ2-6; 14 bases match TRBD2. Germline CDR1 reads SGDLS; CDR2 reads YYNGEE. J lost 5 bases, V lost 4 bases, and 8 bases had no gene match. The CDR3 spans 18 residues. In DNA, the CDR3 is TGTGCCAGCAGCCTGGGACTAGCGGGGGCCAGCTGGGCCAACGTCCTGACTTTC. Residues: CASSLGLAGASWANVLTF.

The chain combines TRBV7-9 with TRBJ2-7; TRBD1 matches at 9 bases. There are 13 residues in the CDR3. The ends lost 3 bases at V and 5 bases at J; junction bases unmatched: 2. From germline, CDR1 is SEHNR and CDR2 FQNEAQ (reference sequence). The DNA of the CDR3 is TGTGCCAGCAGCTTGGGACAGGGCAACGAGCAGTACTTC. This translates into CASSLGQGNEQYF.